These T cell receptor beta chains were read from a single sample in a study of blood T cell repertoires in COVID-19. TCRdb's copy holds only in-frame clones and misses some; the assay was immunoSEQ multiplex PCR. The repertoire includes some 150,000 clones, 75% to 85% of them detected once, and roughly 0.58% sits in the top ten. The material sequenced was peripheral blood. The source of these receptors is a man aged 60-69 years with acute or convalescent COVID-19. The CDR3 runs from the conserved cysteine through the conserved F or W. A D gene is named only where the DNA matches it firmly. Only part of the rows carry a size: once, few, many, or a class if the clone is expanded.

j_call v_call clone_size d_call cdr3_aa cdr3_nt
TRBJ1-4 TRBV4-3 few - CASSQDHQGGEKLFF TGCGCCAGCAGCCAAGATCACCAGGGAGGTGAAAAACTGTTTTTT
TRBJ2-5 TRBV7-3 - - CASSRKGLETQYF TGTGCCAGCAGCAGGAAGGGGTTAGAGACCCAGTACTTC
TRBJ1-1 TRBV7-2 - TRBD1 CASSSRQGSEAFF TGTGCCAGCAGCAGTCGACAGGGGTCTGAAGCTTTCTTT
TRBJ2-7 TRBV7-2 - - CASSPQTGVSYEQYF TGTGCCAGCAGCCCCCAGACAGGAGTCTCCTACGAGCAGTACTTC
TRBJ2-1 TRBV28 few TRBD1 CASSAFPTGGNEQFF TGTGCCAGCAGTGCCTTTCCGACAGGGGGCAATGAGCAGTTCTTC
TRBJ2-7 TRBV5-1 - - CASSEFRGNYEQYF TGCGCCAGCAGCGAGTTCAGGGGAAACTACGAGCAGTACTTC
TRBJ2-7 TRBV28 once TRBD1 CASSFDRVRFYEQYF TGTGCCAGCAGTTTCGACAGGGTGCGTTTCTACGAGCAGTACTTC
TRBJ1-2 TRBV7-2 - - CASSHTPPSYGYTF TGTGCCAGCAGCCATACCCCCCCCAGCTATGGCTACACCTTC
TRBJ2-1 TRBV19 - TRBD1 CASSIQGVGEQFF TGTGCCAGTAGTATTCAGGGGGTCGGTGAGCAGTTCTTC
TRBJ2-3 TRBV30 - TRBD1 CAYNRGSTDTQYF TGTGCCTATAACAGGGGCAGCACAGATACGCAGTATTTT
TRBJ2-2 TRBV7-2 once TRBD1 CASSPADRGETGELFF TGTGCCAGCAGCCCTGCGGACAGGGGAGAGACCGGGGAGCTGTTTTTT
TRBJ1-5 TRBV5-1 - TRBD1 CASSTDRDQPQHF TGCGCCAGCAGCACCGACAGGGATCAGCCCCAGCATTTT
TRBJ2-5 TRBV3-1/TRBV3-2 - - CASRGWGRGPRRTQYF TGTGCCAGCAGGGGCTGGGGTAGGGGCCCAAGGCGGACCCAGTACTTC
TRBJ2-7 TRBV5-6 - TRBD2 CASSLVSGISYEQYF TGTGCCAGCAGCTTGGTTAGCGGGATCTCCTACGAGCAGTACTTC
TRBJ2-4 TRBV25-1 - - CASSPHRTAKNIQYF TGTGCCAGCAGTCCACATCGAACGGCCAAAAACATTCAGTACTTC
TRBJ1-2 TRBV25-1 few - CASSKDERYGYTF TGTGCCAGCAGTAAGGACGAGCGGTATGGCTACACCTTC
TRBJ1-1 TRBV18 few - CASSPTSGEAFF TGTGCCAGCTCACCAACGTCAGGGGAGGCTTTCTTT